This TCR beta chain was profiled in a study of T-cell reconstitution after alpha-beta-depleted transplantation in children. General observations from the study: Reportedly, roughly two months post-transplant, alpha-beta T cells arose from several hundred expanded graft clones. One year after transplant, T-cell counts and diversity came mostly from newly produced T cells. It was surviving recipient T cells and thymic progenitors that gave some patients high TCRbeta diversity at day 60.

V lost 1 base and J lost 5, with 6 bases in between. Germline V gives CDR1 SGHKS, CDR2 YYEKEE (reference sequence). The CDR3 spans 13 residues. This clonotype was counted only a few times. Its specificity is unknown. Preparing the TCRbeta library involved the use of unique molecular identifiers. MiXCR, applied by TCRdb to the PCR reads, yields one record per CDR3 protein. Of 500,000 to 750,000 distinct CDR3 sequences listed, 10% to 15% are singletons. J is TRBJ2-2 and V is TRBV5-5; D is unclear. The specimen was PBMCs, mostly from graft donor cells, collected 360 days after TCRalphabeta/CD19-depleted stem cell transplant. This TCR was recovered from a male patient younger than 18 who had a stem cell transplant for acute myeloid leukemia, so the T cells may come from the graft donor. The CDR3 loop is CASSLMVTGELFF. CDR3 nucleotides: TGTGCCAGCAGCTTGATGGTGACCGGGGAGCTGTTTTTT.